A selection of T cell receptor beta chains follows, all from one sample in a study of identical twins. TCRdb analysed the 5' RACE reads with MiXCR anew, one entry per CDR3 protein. Of around 300,000 distinct CDR3 sequences listed, about 8% are singletons. The sample also formed part of further work on yellow fever vaccine responses in identical twins.

The sequenced sample consisted of memory (CD45RO+) T cells sorted from blood. The receptors shown here come from a young woman in good health. Each CDR3 is given with its conserved first and last residue. Fields, in order: V gene, clone size, J gene, CDR3 length, D gene, CDR3 protein, CDR3 DNA. The D gene is left open where the match is weak. Not every row has a clone size; where given, it reads once, few, many or a size class.

v_call: TRBV9; clone_size: .; j_call: TRBJ2-1; cdr3_length: 16; d_call: TRBD2; cdr3_aa: CASSAPRGGLYNEQFF; cdr3_nt: TGTGCCAGCAGCGCTCCCCGGGGGGGCCTATACAATGAGCAGTTCTTC
v_call: TRBV28; clone_size: .; j_call: TRBJ1-1; cdr3_length: 16; d_call: TRBD1; cdr3_aa: CASRPPPGQGTTEAFF; cdr3_nt: TGTGCCAGCAGGCCTCCCCCGGGACAGGGGACTACTGAAGCTTTCTTT
v_call: TRBV5-1; clone_size: many; j_call: TRBJ2-3; cdr3_length: 15; d_call: TRBD2; cdr3_aa: CASSLASGGADTQYF; cdr3_nt: TGCGCCAGCAGCTTGGCAAGCGGGGGCGCAGATACGCAGTATTTT
v_call: TRBV19; clone_size: .; j_call: TRBJ2-3; cdr3_length: 14; d_call: .; cdr3_aa: CASNPGALTDTQYF; cdr3_nt: TGTGCCAGTAATCCGGGAGCCCTCACAGATACGCAGTATTTT
v_call: TRBV24-1; clone_size: many; j_call: TRBJ2-5; cdr3_length: 15; d_call: TRBD1; cdr3_aa: CATSDRQGPGETQYF; cdr3_nt: TGTGCCACCAGTGATAGACAGGGACCAGGGGAGACCCAGTACTTC
v_call: TRBV5-1; clone_size: .; j_call: TRBJ1-2; cdr3_length: 13; d_call: TRBD1; cdr3_aa: CATRQGGMDGYTF; cdr3_nt: TGCGCCACCAGACAGGGGGGAATGGATGGCTACACCTTC
v_call: TRBV20-1; clone_size: .; j_call: TRBJ2-7; cdr3_length: 14; d_call: .; cdr3_aa: CSARGSGRTYEQYF; cdr3_nt: TGCAGTGCTAGAGGTTCAGGGAGAACTTACGAGCAGTACTTC
v_call: TRBV28; clone_size: few; j_call: TRBJ1-5; cdr3_length: 15; d_call: .; cdr3_aa: CASRTAGGGSQPQHF; cdr3_nt: TGTGCCAGCAGGACGGCGGGGGGAGGTAGTCAGCCCCAGCATTTT
v_call: TRBV3-1; clone_size: .; j_call: TRBJ1-1; cdr3_length: 16; d_call: TRBD1; cdr3_aa: CASSPSRTGKNTEAFF; cdr3_nt: TGTGCCAGCAGCCCCTCCCGGACAGGGAAGAACACTGAAGCTTTCTTT
v_call: TRBV21-1; clone_size: .; j_call: TRBJ1-6; cdr3_length: 14; d_call: .; cdr3_aa: CASAGHPGNSPLHF; cdr3_nt: TGTGCCAGCGCGGGACACCCGGGGAATTCACCCCTCCACTTT
v_call: TRBV7-6; clone_size: .; j_call: TRBJ2-7; cdr3_length: 15; d_call: TRBD2; cdr3_aa: CASSLDLTSAYEQYF; cdr3_nt: TGTGCCAGCAGTCTGGACCTGACTAGCGCCTACGAGCAGTACTTC
v_call: TRBV7-2; clone_size: .; j_call: TRBJ2-2; cdr3_length: 16; d_call: .; cdr3_aa: CASSPAGTQNTGELFF; cdr3_nt: TGTGCCAGCAGCCCAGCCGGGACACAAAACACCGGGGAGCTGTTTTTT
v_call: TRBV7-8; clone_size: .; j_call: TRBJ2-6; cdr3_length: 18; d_call: .; cdr3_aa: CASSPRGAGDSGANVLTF; cdr3_nt: TGTGCCAGCAGCCCCAGGGGGGCGGGGGACTCTGGGGCCAACGTCCTGACTTTC
v_call: TRBV7-9; clone_size: few; j_call: TRBJ2-1; cdr3_length: 14; d_call: .; cdr3_aa: CASSFGGTSNEQFF; cdr3_nt: TGTGCCAGCAGCTTTGGGGGGACCTCCAATGAGCAGTTCTTC
v_call: TRBV3-1; clone_size: many; j_call: TRBJ1-5; cdr3_length: 17; d_call: .; cdr3_aa: CASSPSFTSLGNQPQHF; cdr3_nt: TGTGCCAGCAGCCCATCCTTTACCAGCCTCGGCAATCAGCCCCAGCATTTT
v_call: TRBV15; clone_size: .; j_call: TRBJ1-2; cdr3_length: 15; d_call: TRBD1; cdr3_aa: CATSRGLDRAGGYTF; cdr3_nt: TGTGCCACCAGCAGAGGGCTAGACAGGGCCGGTGGCTACACCTTC
v_call: TRBV2; clone_size: many; j_call: TRBJ1-5; cdr3_length: 11; d_call: .; cdr3_aa: CASSGGEPQHF; cdr3_nt: TGTGCCAGCAGTGGAGGGGAGCCCCAGCATTTT
v_call: TRBV12-3/TRBV12-4; clone_size: .; j_call: TRBJ1-2; cdr3_length: 16; d_call: TRBD1; cdr3_aa: CASSSPTGGHNYGYTF; cdr3_nt: TGTGCCAGCAGTTCTCCGACAGGGGGCCATAACTATGGCTACACCTTC
v_call: TRBV7-2; clone_size: few; j_call: TRBJ2-7; cdr3_length: 15; d_call: TRBD2; cdr3_aa: CASSPIAGETYEQYF; cdr3_nt: TGTGCCAGCAGCCCGATAGCGGGCGAGACCTACGAGCAGTACTTC
v_call: TRBV20-1; clone_size: few; j_call: TRBJ2-4; cdr3_length: 17; d_call: TRBD2; cdr3_aa: CSARDLGGAGAKNIQYF; cdr3_nt: TGCAGTGCTAGAGATCTCGGGGGGGCCGGGGCCAAAAACATTCAGTACTTC
v_call: TRBV20-1; clone_size: .; j_call: TRBJ2-1; cdr3_length: 11; d_call: .; cdr3_aa: CSASRPNREIF; cdr3_nt: TGCAGTGCTAGCCGACCTAACAGGGAGATCTTC
v_call: TRBV3-1; clone_size: many; j_call: TRBJ1-1; cdr3_length: 15; d_call: .; cdr3_aa: CASSKSGTGNTEAFF; cdr3_nt: TGTGCCAGCAGCAAATCTGGGACGGGGAACACTGAAGCTTTCTTT
v_call: TRBV6-5; clone_size: few; j_call: TRBJ2-3; cdr3_length: 17; d_call: TRBD2; cdr3_aa: CASSYRRSGVSTDTQYF; cdr3_nt: TGTGCCAGCAGTTACCGCAGAAGCGGGGTTAGCACAGATACGCAGTATTTT
v_call: TRBV29-1; clone_size: .; j_call: TRBJ1-1; cdr3_length: 15; d_call: TRBD1; cdr3_aa: CSAGQVRGVNTEAFF; cdr3_nt: TGCAGCGCCGGACAGGTCCGAGGGGTGAACACTGAAGCTTTCTTT
v_call: TRBV2; clone_size: .; j_call: TRBJ2-5; cdr3_length: 14; d_call: TRBD2; cdr3_aa: CASLSGRARETQYF; cdr3_nt: TGTGCCAGTTTAAGCGGGAGGGCCCGAGAGACCCAGTACTTC
v_call: TRBV6-1; clone_size: .; j_call: TRBJ2-2; cdr3_length: 14; d_call: .; cdr3_aa: CASSPARGTGELFF; cdr3_nt: TGTGCCAGCAGCCCCGCCAGGGGCACCGGGGAGCTGTTTTTT
v_call: TRBV7-2; clone_size: few; j_call: TRBJ1-3; cdr3_length: 14; d_call: .; cdr3_aa: CASSLMNSGNTIYF; cdr3_nt: TGTGCCAGCAGCCTGATGAACTCTGGAAACACCATATATTTT
v_call: TRBV7-2; clone_size: .; j_call: TRBJ2-1; cdr3_length: 16; d_call: .; cdr3_aa: CASSLMTGIIYNEQFF; cdr3_nt: TGTGCCAGCAGCTTAATGACCGGGATCATTTACAATGAGCAGTTCTTC
v_call: TRBV10-3; clone_size: .; j_call: TRBJ2-2; cdr3_length: 12; d_call: .; cdr3_aa: CAISAHTGELFF; cdr3_nt: TGTGCCATCAGTGCCCACACCGGGGAGCTGTTTTTT
v_call: TRBV6-4; clone_size: .; j_call: TRBJ2-1; cdr3_length: 14; d_call: TRBD1; cdr3_aa: CASSPGQGPYEQFF; cdr3_nt: TGTGCCAGCAGTCCGGGACAGGGTCCTTATGAGCAGTTCTTC
v_call: TRBV6-2/TRBV6-3; clone_size: few; j_call: TRBJ1-2; cdr3_length: 13; d_call: TRBD1; cdr3_aa: CASTRQGEYGYTF; cdr3_nt: TGTGCCAGCACCAGACAGGGGGAATATGGCTACACCTTC